One T cell receptor (beta chain) is described in this entry. At one boundary the junction diverges from the germline segment, which might be a read error. This specimen belongs to a study of CD8 T cells in Susac syndrome. The CDR3 contains 12 residues. Per the germline V gene, CDR1 is SEHNR and CDR2 is FQNEAQ (reference sequence). Random-hexamer reverse transcription was applied to roughly 0.45 to 1 ug RNA. TCRdb re-called the immunoSEQ multiplex PCR reads through MiXCR, storing one row per CDR3 protein. The table shows approximately 210,000 distinct CDR3 sequences, with approximately 94% occurring only once.

The receptor comes from a human donor with Susac syndrome. The sample taken for sequencing was CD4+ T cells from PBMCs. V is TRBV7-9 and J is TRBJ2-7; D possibly matches TRBD1 or TRBD2 (6 bases each). The CDR3 here is CASSLGPIGGLF. The CDR3, as DNA: TGTGCCAGCAGCTTAGGCCCCATAGGGGGACTCTTC.